This is a list of T cell receptor beta chains from one sample in a study of post-analysis software for immune sequencing data. TCRdb re-derived calls from the PCR reads in MiXCR, one entry per CDR3 protein. The table shows fewer than 850,000 distinct CDR3 sequences, with roughly 30% occurring only once. The sample consisted of blood. These receptors were collected from a girl aged 5-17 years with multiple sclerosis. The CDR3 runs from the conserved cysteine through the conserved F or W. Fields, in order: clone size, J gene, V gene, D gene, CDR3 DNA, CDR3 protein. The D gene is left open where the match is weak. Some rows mark clone size as missing; the rest say once, few, many or name a class of expanded clone.

clone size: few
J gene: TRBJ2-1
V gene: TRBV27
D gene: .
CDR3 DNA: TGTGCCTCACAAGGGGGGGCCCCGTGGAATGAGCAGTTCTTC
CDR3 protein: CASQGGAPWNEQFF

clone size: .
J gene: TRBJ2-7
V gene: TRBV5-1
D gene: .
CDR3 DNA: TGCGCCAGCGGAATCGCAGGGCTTAGCTCCTACGAGCAGTACTTC
CDR3 protein: CASGIAGLSSYEQYF

clone size: few
J gene: TRBJ2-5
V gene: TRBV5-6
D gene: .
CDR3 DNA: TGTGCCAGCAACCGATCACCAACGGAGACCCAGTACTTC
CDR3 protein: CASNRSPTETQYF

clone size: .
J gene: TRBJ1-6
V gene: TRBV4-3
D gene: .
CDR3 DNA: TGCGCCAGCAGCCAGCTGAGGGGGGTTCTCGACTCACCCCTCCACTTT
CDR3 protein: CASSQLRGVLDSPLHF

clone size: .
J gene: TRBJ2-1
V gene: TRBV24-1
D gene: TRBD1
CDR3 DNA: TGTGCCACCAGTGGCCGGACAGGGGTCGCAGGGTACAATGAGCAGTTCTTC
CDR3 protein: CATSGRTGVAGYNEQFF

clone size: .
J gene: TRBJ2-3
V gene: TRBV24-1
D gene: TRBD2
CDR3 DNA: TGTGCCACCAGTGATTATAGCGGGGGAGGAGATACGCAGTATTTT
CDR3 protein: CATSDYSGGGDTQYF

clone size: .
J gene: TRBJ2-7
V gene: TRBV21-1
D gene: .
CDR3 DNA: TGTGCCAGCAGCAAGTTTCCCGGGCGGTCCTACGAGCAGTACTTC
CDR3 protein: CASSKFPGRSYEQYF

clone size: .
J gene: TRBJ2-1
V gene: TRBV11-3
D gene: TRBD1
CDR3 DNA: TGTGCCAGCAGCTTGGAACCGGGACAGGGGGGGAATGAGCAGTTCTTC
CDR3 protein: CASSLEPGQGGNEQFF

clone size: few
J gene: TRBJ2-5
V gene: TRBV19
D gene: .
CDR3 DNA: TGTGCCAGTAGTACCGGACTGCAAGAGACCCAGTACTTC
CDR3 protein: CASSTGLQETQYF

clone size: .
J gene: TRBJ1-2
V gene: TRBV12-3/TRBV12-4
D gene: .
CDR3 DNA: TGTGCCAGCAGCCAATCCCGGCATGGCTACACCTTC
CDR3 protein: CASSQSRHGYTF

clone size: .
J gene: TRBJ2-7
V gene: TRBV5-1
D gene: TRBD2
CDR3 DNA: TGCGCCAGCAGCTTGGGACTAGCGGGAGGCCGCAAACTCTACGAGCAGTACTTC
CDR3 protein: CASSLGLAGGRKLYEQYF

clone size: few
J gene: TRBJ2-7
V gene: TRBV29-1
D gene: TRBD2
CDR3 DNA: TGCAGCGTCGGTAGCGGGGAGTCCTACGAGCAGTACTTC
CDR3 protein: CSVGSGESYEQYF

clone size: .
J gene: TRBJ1-1
V gene: TRBV7-2
D gene: .
CDR3 DNA: TGTGCCAGCAGCCAGCCTCGACAGGTGGTTGAAGCTTTCTTT
CDR3 protein: CASSQPRQVVEAFF

clone size: .
J gene: TRBJ2-1
V gene: TRBV7-2
D gene: .
CDR3 DNA: TGTGCCAGCAGCTTAAGGGGGTCTCTCTACAATGAGCAGTTCTTC
CDR3 protein: CASSLRGSLYNEQFF

clone size: .
J gene: TRBJ2-6
V gene: TRBV3-1
D gene: TRBD1
CDR3 DNA: TGTGCCAGCAGCCAAGCCACGGACAGGGCTTCTGGGGCCAACGTCCTGACTTTC
CDR3 protein: CASSQATDRASGANVLTF

clone size: .
J gene: TRBJ2-1
V gene: TRBV5-1
D gene: .
CDR3 DNA: TGCGCCAGCAGCTCTTGGGACTCGGATCCCCTCTGGGAGCAGTTCTTC
CDR3 protein: CASSSWDSDPLWEQFF